This T cell receptor (beta chain) emerged from a study of shared clonotypes between healthy human individuals. Findings of the study overall: Estimated richness was generally greater in naive than memory subsets.

The investigators split CD4+ cells into a CD45RA+ naive subset and a CD45RA-negative memory subset. For this clone: The antigen is undetermined.

This CDR3 region has 15 residues. V was clipped by 5 bases and J by 5 bases, with 18 bases between them. CDR1 and CDR2 (germline): SGHVS, FNYEAQ. TCRdb's table, derived via immunoSEQ multiplex PCR, lists solely in-frame clones and lacks some. The table includes 1.5 million to 1.9 million clones, under 99% detected once. This clonotype was sampled from a man aged 25-40 years in good health. Sequenced input: naive CD4+ T cells sorted from blood. Subset in this sample: CD45RA+ positively selected. The chain combines TRBV7-6 with TRBJ2-5; tentative D call: TRBD2 (6 bases). This chain's CDR3 is CASSPVEGLLETQYF. Here the CDR3 DNA reads TGTGCCAGCAGCCCAGTGGAGGGGCTGTTGGAGACCCAGTACTTC.